Reported below is one TCR beta chain. What it binds is not known. The donors, nominally healthy at sampling, likely had unrecorded immune exposures. The source of the sample is a study of cytomegalovirus exposure and HLA in healthy donors. Study information: Unique TCRs numbering around 80 million, obtained from HLA-typed donors, made up an early data release.

Study-wide points: Cytomegalovirus association was assigned to more than 150 TCR beta chains.

PCR primers comprised 60 Vbeta and 13 Jbeta primers. TCRdb's copy holds only in-frame clones and misses some; the assay was immunoSEQ multiplex PCR. The sample lists about 120,000 clones; about 75% were seen once. Germline assignment: CDR1 SGHRS and CDR2 YFSETQ. The CDR3 has 12 residues. V lost 4 bases and J lost 15, with 17 bases in between. Sequenced input: PBMCs. This TCR came from a middle-aged woman in good health and CMV-seropositive. The chain uses TRBV5-1 and TRBJ2-4, with a weak D call TRBD1 (8 bases). The CDR3 bases are TGCGCCAGCAGCGGACAGGGACTAAAATGGTACTTC. This translates into CASSGQGLKWYF. Combining the CDR3 with reference TRBV5-1 and TRBJ2-4 gives the whole variable domain KAGVTQTPRYLIKTRGQQVTLSCSPISGHRSVSWYQQTPGQGLQFLFEYFSETQRNKGNFPGRFSGRQFSNSRSEMNVSTLELGDSALYLCASSGQGLKWYFGAGTRLSVL.